These 3 T cell receptor beta chains share one sample of origin, sequenced in a study of blood T cells in healthy people across ages. The use of a sample-barcoded 5' primer and a J-beta primer mix characterized a second PCR of 7 to 11 cycles. TCRdb ran MiXCR on the 5' RACE reads and lists one entry per CDR3 protein. Of around 500,000 distinct CDR3 sequences listed, roughly 43% were seen once; the top ten hold 20% to 25%. What was sequenced was blood. The origin of the receptors is an elderly man in good health.

This rearrangement joins TRBV20-1 to TRBJ2-5, with D tentatively TRBD2 (6 bases). Trimming pared 2 bases from V and 11 bases from J, leaving 15 bases between. In germline, CDR1 is DFQATT, CDR2 SNEGSKA (reference sequence). The CDR3 runs 12 residues. The CDR3 nucleotides read TGCAGTGCTAGACGCCAGGGAGGATTTCAGTACTTC. Translating gives CSARRQGGFQYF.

This clonotype showed up just once. V and J are TRBV29-1 and TRBJ2-3; TRBD2 might be the D (5 bases). The V end was cut by 4 bases, the J end by 11 bases, with 19 bases between. This CDR3 comprises 13 residues. Germline assignment: CDR1 SQVTM and CDR2 ANQGSEA. Written as DNA, the CDR3 is TGCAGCGTTGGCCCTTCCCTGGCGGGCCAGCAGTATTTT. Encoded protein: CSVGPSLAGQQYF.

V usage is TRBV3-1 and J usage is TRBJ2-1; no firm D call. V was pared by 0 bases and J by 0 bases, with 6 bases between. The CDR3 has 15 amino acids. Germline CDR1 is LGHDT and CDR2 is YNNKEL (reference sequence). The CDR3 loop is CASSQDRFSYNEQFF. As DNA, the CDR3 is TGTGCCAGCAGCCAAGATCGATTCTCCTACAATGAGCAGTTCTTC.